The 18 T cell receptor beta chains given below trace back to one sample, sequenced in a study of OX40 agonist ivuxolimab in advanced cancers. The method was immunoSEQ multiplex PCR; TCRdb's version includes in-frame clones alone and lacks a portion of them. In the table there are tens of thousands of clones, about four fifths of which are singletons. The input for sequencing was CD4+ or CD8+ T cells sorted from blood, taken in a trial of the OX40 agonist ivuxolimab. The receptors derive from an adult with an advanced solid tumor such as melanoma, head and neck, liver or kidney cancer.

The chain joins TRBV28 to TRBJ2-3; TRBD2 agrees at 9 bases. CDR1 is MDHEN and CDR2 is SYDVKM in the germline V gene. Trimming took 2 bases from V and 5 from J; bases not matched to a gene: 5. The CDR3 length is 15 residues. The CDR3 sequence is CASSLSGGYGDTQYF. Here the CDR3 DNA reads TGTGCCAGCAGTTTAAGCGGGGGGTATGGAGATACGCAGTATTTT.

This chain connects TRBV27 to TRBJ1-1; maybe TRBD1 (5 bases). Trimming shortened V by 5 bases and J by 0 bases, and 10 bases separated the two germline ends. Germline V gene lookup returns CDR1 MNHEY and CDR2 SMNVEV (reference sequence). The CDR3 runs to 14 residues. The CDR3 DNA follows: TGTGCCAGCAGTAAACAGGTCATGAACACTGAAGCTTTCTTT. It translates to CASSKQVMNTEAFF.

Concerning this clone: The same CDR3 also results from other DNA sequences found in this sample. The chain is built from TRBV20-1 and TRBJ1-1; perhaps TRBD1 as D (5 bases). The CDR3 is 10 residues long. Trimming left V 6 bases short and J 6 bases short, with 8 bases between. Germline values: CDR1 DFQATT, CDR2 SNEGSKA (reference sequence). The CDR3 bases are TGCAGTGCCGGGGGAGCTGAAGCTTTCTTT. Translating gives CSAGGAEAFF.

The CDR3 DNA is TGTGCCAGCAGAGGGACAGGGGGCAGGACTGAAGCTTTCTTT. Translation gives CASRGTGGRTEAFF. V and J are TRBV2 and TRBJ1-1; 12 nucleotides agree with TRBD1. CDR1 and CDR2 (germline): SNHLY, FYNNEI. This CDR3 has 14 residues. V gave up 6 bases and J gave up 5 bases; unmatched junction bases: 4.

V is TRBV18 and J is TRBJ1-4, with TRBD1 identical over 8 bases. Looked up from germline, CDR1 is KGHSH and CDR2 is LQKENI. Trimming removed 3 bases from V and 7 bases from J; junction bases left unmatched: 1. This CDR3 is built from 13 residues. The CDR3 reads CASSPDRAEKLFF. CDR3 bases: TGTGCCAGCTCACCGGACAGGGCTGAAAAACTGTTTTTT. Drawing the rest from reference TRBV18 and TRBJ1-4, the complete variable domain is NAGVMQNPRHLVRRRGQEARLRCSPMKGHSHVYWYRQLPEEGLKFMVYLQKENIIDESGMPKERFSAEFPKEGPSILRIQQVVRGDSAAYFCASSPDRAEKLFFGSGTQLSVL.

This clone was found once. The CDR3 region is CASSLAGVNYEQYF. The CDR3 DNA reads TGTGCCAGCAGTTTGGCGGGGGTAAACTACGAGCAGTACTTC. The chain is built from TRBV28 and TRBJ2-7, with 7 bases fitting TRBD2. The CDR3 is 14 residues long. CDR1 and CDR2 from the germline V gene are MDHEN and SYDVKM. V lost 3 bases, J lost 3 bases, and 5 bases stayed unmatched. Full variable domain (rest looked up from reference TRBV28 and TRBJ2-7): DVKVTQSSRYLVKRTGEKVFLECVQDMDHENMFWYRQDPGLGLRLIYFSYDVKMKEKGDIPEGYSVSREKKERFSLILESASTNQTSMYLCASSLAGVNYEQYFGPGTRLTVT.

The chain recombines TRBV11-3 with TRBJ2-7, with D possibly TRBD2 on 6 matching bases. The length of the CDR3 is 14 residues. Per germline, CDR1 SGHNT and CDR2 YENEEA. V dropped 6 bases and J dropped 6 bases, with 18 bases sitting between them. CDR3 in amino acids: CASSQTSGGGEQYF. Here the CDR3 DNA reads TGTGCCAGCAGTCAAACAAGTGGGGGAGGCGAGCAGTACTTC.

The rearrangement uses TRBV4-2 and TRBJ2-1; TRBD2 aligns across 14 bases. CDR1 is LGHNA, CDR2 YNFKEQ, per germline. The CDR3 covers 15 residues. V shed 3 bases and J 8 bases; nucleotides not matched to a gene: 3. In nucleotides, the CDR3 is TGTGCCAGCAGCCAGACTAGCGGGGGGGCTTATGAGCAGTTCTTC. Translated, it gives CASSQTSGGAYEQFF.

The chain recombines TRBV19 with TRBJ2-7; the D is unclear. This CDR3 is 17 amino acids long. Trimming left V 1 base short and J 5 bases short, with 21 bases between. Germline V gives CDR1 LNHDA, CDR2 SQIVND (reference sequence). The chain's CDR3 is CASSIGRQASYLDEQYF. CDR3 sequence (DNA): TGTGCCAGTAGTATAGGCAGGCAGGCCTCTTATTTGGACGAGCAGTACTTC.

CDR3 loop: CASSQAGTGPDTQYF. The CDR3 DNA follows: TGTGCCAGCAGCCAAGCCGGGACAGGACCAGATACGCAGTATTTT. This chain links TRBV14 with TRBJ2-3, with 8 bases fitting TRBD1. This CDR3 contains 15 residues. Germline-derived CDR1 and CDR2 are SGHDN and FVKESK. Trimming cost V 1 base and J 4 bases; bases outside gene matches: 4.

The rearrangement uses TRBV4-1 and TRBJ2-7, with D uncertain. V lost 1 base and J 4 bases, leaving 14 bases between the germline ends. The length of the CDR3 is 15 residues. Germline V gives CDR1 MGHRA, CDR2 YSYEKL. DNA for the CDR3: TGCGCCAGCAGCCAAGGGAACTCCGACGCGTACGAGCAGTACTTC. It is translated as CASSQGNSDAYEQYF.

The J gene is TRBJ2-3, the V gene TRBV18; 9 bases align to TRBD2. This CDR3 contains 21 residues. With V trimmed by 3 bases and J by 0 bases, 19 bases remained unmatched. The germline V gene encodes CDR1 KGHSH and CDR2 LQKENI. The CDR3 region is CASSPRRGQHTSGPSTDTQYF. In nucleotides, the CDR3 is TGTGCCAGCTCACCGCGAAGGGGGCAGCACACTAGCGGGCCTAGCACAGATACGCAGTATTTT.

The CDR3 is CASSPSPGRGTDTQYF. DNA of the CDR3: TGTGCCAGCAGCCCTTCCCCGGGGCGGGGCACAGATACGCAGTATTTT. The chain employs TRBV5-6 and TRBJ2-3, with D perhaps assigned TRBD1 or TRBD2 (5 bases each). Germline assignment: CDR1 SGHDT and CDR2 YYEEEE. The ends were cut back, 4 bases at V and 1 base at J, with 16 bases in the middle. CDR3 size: 16 residues.

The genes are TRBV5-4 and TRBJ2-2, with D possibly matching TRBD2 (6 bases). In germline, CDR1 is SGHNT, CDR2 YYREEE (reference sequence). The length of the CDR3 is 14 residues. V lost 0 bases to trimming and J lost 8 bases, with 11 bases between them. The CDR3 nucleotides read TGTGCCAGCAGCTTGGCCGGGGGTTCTGGGGAGCTGTTTTTT. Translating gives CASSLAGGSGELFF.

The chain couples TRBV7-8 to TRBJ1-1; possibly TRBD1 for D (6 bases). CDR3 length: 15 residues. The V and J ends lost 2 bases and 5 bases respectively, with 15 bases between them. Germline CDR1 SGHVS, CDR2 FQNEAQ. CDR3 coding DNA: TGTGCCAGCAGCTTATTTCGGGGGGCGGGAACTGAAGCTTTCTTT. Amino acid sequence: CASSLFRGAGTEAFF.

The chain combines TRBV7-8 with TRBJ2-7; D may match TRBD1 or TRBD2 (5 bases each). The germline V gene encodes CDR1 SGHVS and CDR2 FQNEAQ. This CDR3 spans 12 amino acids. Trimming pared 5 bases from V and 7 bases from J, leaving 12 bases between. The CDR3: CASSPPGGEQYF. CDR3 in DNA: TGTGCCAGCAGCCCCCCTGGGGGAGAGCAGTACTTC. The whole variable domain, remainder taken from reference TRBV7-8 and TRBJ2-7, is GAGVSQSPRYKVAKRGQDVALRCDPISGHVSLFWYQQALGQGPEFLTYFQNEAQLDKSGLPSDRFFAERPEGSVSTLKIQRTQQEDSAVYLCASSPPGGEQYFGPGTRLTVT.

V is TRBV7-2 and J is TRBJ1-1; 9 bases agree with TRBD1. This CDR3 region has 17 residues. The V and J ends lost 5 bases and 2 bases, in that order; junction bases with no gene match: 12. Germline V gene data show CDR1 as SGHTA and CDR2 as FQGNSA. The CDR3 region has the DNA TGTGCCAGCAGCCTGGACAGGGGAGGGGGGAAAAACACTGAAGCTTTCTTT. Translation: CASSLDRGGGKNTEAFF. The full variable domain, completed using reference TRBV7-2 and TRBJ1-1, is GAGVSQSPSNKVTEKGKDVELRCDPISGHTALYWYRQSLGQGLEFLIYFQGNSAPDKSGLPSDRFSAERTGGSVSTLTIQRTQQEDSAVYLCASSLDRGGGKNTEAFFGQGTRLTVV.

In DNA form, the CDR3 reads TGCGCCAGCACAAGGGGGGGGACCGGGGAGCTGTTTTTT. Translation: CASTRGGTGELFF. The chain links TRBV10-2 to TRBJ2-2; TRBD2 might be the D (7 bases). This CDR3 is 13 amino acids long. Trimming stripped 7 bases from V and 5 bases from J, with 11 bases between. Germline CDR1 and CDR2: WSHSY and SAAADI.